A selection of T cell receptor beta chains follows, all from one sample in a study of T cells in Graves' hyperthyroidism and ophthalmopathy. From the multiplex PCR reads, TCRdb called clonotypes with MiXCR, one entry per CDR3 protein. The sample lists approximately 400,000 distinct CDR3 sequences; 15% to 20% were seen once. The source material was blood. These receptors all stem from a man aged 18 to 30 with Graves' ophthalmopathy. Each CDR3 is given with its conserved first and last residue. D genes are given only for firm matches. Clone size appears in some rows only: once, few, many, or a class for an expanded clone.

clone size	D gene	J gene	V gene	CDR3 protein	CDR3 DNA
few	.	TRBJ2-1	TRBV5-1	CASSLDVLGQFF	TGCGCCAGCAGCTTGGACGTATTGGGGCAGTTCTTC
many	TRBD1	TRBJ2-7	TRBV5-1	CASRQGAGEQYF	TGCGCCAGCCGACAGGGGGCTGGTGAGCAGTACTTC
many	.	TRBJ2-2	TRBV20-1	CSARGNGGLGTGELFF	TGCAGTGCTAGAGGCAACGGGGGACTTGGGACCGGGGAGCTGTTTTTT
once	TRBD2	TRBJ2-7	TRBV6-2/TRBV6-3	CASRDGGVYEQYF	TGTGCCAGCAGGGACGGGGGGGTCTACGAGCAGTACTTC
many	TRBD2	TRBJ2-7	TRBV20-1	CSARVAGGTYEQYF	TGCAGTGCTAGGGTAGCGGGGGGGACTTACGAGCAGTACTTC
.	TRBD1	TRBJ2-4	TRBV5-8	CASSLQGVENIQYF	TGTGCCAGCAGCTTGCAGGGGGTGGAAAACATTCAGTACTTC
.	.	TRBJ1-1	TRBV7-3	CASSLNWGAEAFF	TGTGCCAGCAGCTTAAATTGGGGGGCTGAAGCTTTCTTT
many	.	TRBJ2-5	TRBV20-1	CSFVGKQETQYF	TGCAGCTTCGTTGGGAAACAAGAGACCCAGTACTTC
many	.	TRBJ1-2	TRBV12-3/TRBV12-4	CASSLGGFGYTF	TGTGCCAGCAGTTTGGGGGGGTTTGGCTACACCTTC
.	.	TRBJ2-7	TRBV3-1	CASSQTGLGEQYF	TGTGCCAGCAGCCAAACAGGGTTGGGCGAGCAGTACTTC
many	.	TRBJ1-2	TRBV2	CASSDFNVDYGYTF	TGTGCCAGCAGTGATTTCAACGTCGACTATGGCTACACCTTC
many	.	TRBJ1-3	TRBV27	CASSPTPASGNTIYF	TGTGCCAGCAGCCCGACCCCGGCCTCTGGAAACACCATATATTTT
many	.	TRBJ2-1	TRBV11-2	CASSLVAVEQFF	TGTGCCAGCAGCTTAGTAGCGGTTGAGCAGTTCTTC
many	.	TRBJ2-7	TRBV20-1	CSVPGRTYEQYF	TGCAGTGTTCCGGGACGGACGTACGAGCAGTACTTC
many	.	TRBJ2-5	TRBV12-3/TRBV12-4	CASGTGTEETQYF	TGTGCCAGCGGAACGGGTACCGAAGAGACCCAGTACTTC
.	.	TRBJ1-5	TRBV19	CASSIDSTVVGQPQHF	TGTGCCAGTAGTATAGATAGTACAGTCGTTGGTCAGCCCCAGCATTTT
few	.	TRBJ1-3	TRBV5-1	CASSPGSFGTIYF	TGCGCCAGCAGCCCAGGGTCGTTCGGAACCATATATTTT
.	TRBD1	TRBJ2-3	TRBV2	CASSESPTGHTDTQYF	TGTGCCAGCAGTGAGAGTCCGACAGGGCACACAGATACGCAGTATTTT
.	.	TRBJ1-1	TRBV6-1	CASGGQSGSAFF	TGTGCCAGCGGGGGACAATCGGGTTCAGCTTTCTTT
many	.	TRBJ2-1	TRBV6-2/TRBV6-3	CASSYSQGTYNEQFF	TGTGCCAGCAGTTATTCCCAGGGAACCTACAATGAGCAGTTCTTC
many	.	TRBJ1-1	TRBV2	CASWREGNTEAFF	TGTGCCAGCTGGCGTGAGGGAAACACTGAAGCTTTCTTT
few	TRBD1	TRBJ1-5	TRBV12-3/TRBV12-4	CASSFVWGQEGNQPQHF	TGTGCCAGCAGTTTTGTGTGGGGACAGGAAGGCAATCAGCCCCAGCATTTT
many	.	TRBJ1-3	TRBV12-3/TRBV12-4	CASSFRDTGNTIYF	TGTGCCAGCAGTTTTCGGGATACTGGAAACACCATATATTTT
many	.	TRBJ1-5	TRBV6-1	CASSEQGGVDQPQHF	TGTGCCAGCAGTGAACAGGGAGGGGTAGATCAGCCCCAGCATTTT
many	.	TRBJ1-5	TRBV27	CASSGRGGPHQPQHF	TGTGCCAGCTCGGGGAGGGGTGGCCCCCATCAGCCCCAGCATTTT
few	.	TRBJ2-3	TRBV6-1	CASSYDRRTQYF	TGTGCCAGCAGTTACGACCGGCGTACGCAGTATTTT
.	.	TRBJ1-5	TRBV19	CASSIDRGNNQPQHF	TGTGCCAGTAGTATAGATAGGGGGAACAATCAGCCCCAGCATTTT
.	.	TRBJ1-2	TRBV7-9	CASSQLSVANYGYTF	TGTGCCAGCAGCCAACTCTCTGTGGCTAACTATGGCTACACCTTC
many	TRBD1	TRBJ1-6	TRBV20-1	CSASGTGSSPLHF	TGCAGTGCTTCCGGGACAGGTTCCTCACCCCTCCACTTT
many	.	TRBJ2-7	TRBV27	CASRQASLYEQYF	TGTGCCAGCAGGCAGGCGTCTCTCTACGAGCAGTACTTC
many	TRBD2	TRBJ2-1	TRBV7-3	CASSLTAGGPNEQFF	TGTGCCAGCAGCTTAACTGCGGGGGGGCCGAATGAGCAGTTCTTC
many	TRBD2	TRBJ2-3	TRBV2	CASSEPTGTSGGTITDTQYF	TGTGCCAGCAGTGAACCCACCGGGACTAGCGGGGGAACAATCACAGATACGCAGTATTTT
.	.	TRBJ2-1	TRBV20-1	CSGGPGAGSYNEQFF	TGCAGTGGGGGACCGGGGGCCGGGTCCTACAATGAGCAGTTCTTC
few	.	TRBJ2-7	TRBV20-1	CSAPSGDYEQYF	TGCAGTGCTCCGTCAGGGGACTACGAGCAGTACTTC
few	.	TRBJ1-2	TRBV27	CASSLSKSGAGYGYTF	TGTGCCAGCAGTTTATCGAAGTCGGGGGCGGGATATGGCTACACCTTC
many	.	TRBJ2-7	TRBV5-1	CASSLDGTLPYEQYF	TGCGCCAGCAGCTTGGACGGGACATTGCCCTACGAGCAGTACTTC
many	.	TRBJ1-6	TRBV12-3/TRBV12-4	CASSNTQGLPLHF	TGTGCCAGCAGCAACACACAGGGCCTACCCCTCCACTTT
many	.	TRBJ1-5	TRBV27	CASSLGRPSNQPQHF	TGTGCCAGCAGTTTGGGAAGACCGAGCAATCAGCCCCAGCATTTT
many	.	TRBJ1-2	TRBV6-1	CASSEEGYGYTF	TGTGCCAGCAGTGAAGAGGGATATGGCTACACCTTC
many	.	TRBJ2-5	TRBV12-3/TRBV12-4	CASATQEETQYF	TGTGCCAGCGCGACCCAAGAAGAGACCCAGTACTTC
many	TRBD1	TRBJ1-1	TRBV20-1	CSARPGGMNTEAFF	TGCAGTGCTAGGCCAGGGGGTATGAACACTGAAGCTTTCTTT
once	.	TRBJ2-2	TRBV5-1	CASSLAGSYTGELFF	TGCGCCAGCAGCTTGGCAGGCAGCTACACCGGGGAGCTGTTTTTT
many	.	TRBJ1-5	TRBV6-1	CASSDPIANQPQHF	TGTGCCAGCAGTGACCCGATAGCTAATCAGCCCCAGCATTTT
many	.	TRBJ2-7	TRBV6-6	CASSYAPSYEQYF	TGTGCCAGCAGTTACGCTCCCAGCTACGAGCAGTACTTC
many	.	TRBJ2-7	TRBV11-2	CASSLESGAEQYF	TGTGCCAGCAGCTTAGAGTCAGGGGCCGAGCAGTACTTC
.	.	TRBJ2-2	TRBV7-6	CASSSGPVAGELFF	TGTGCCAGCAGCTCTGGGCCTGTGGCCGGGGAGCTGTTTTTT
many	.	TRBJ1-1	TRBV11-2	CASSPTVLGTEAFF	TGTGCCAGCAGCCCGACAGTATTGGGCACTGAAGCTTTCTTT
few	.	TRBJ1-3	TRBV18	CASSPQGSENTIYF	TGTGCCAGCTCACCTCAGGGGAGTGAAAACACCATATATTTT
many	.	TRBJ1-2	TRBV3-1	CASSQGGSANYGYTF	TGTGCCAGCAGCCAAGGGGGGTCAGCTAACTATGGCTACACCTTC
few	TRBD2	TRBJ2-3	TRBV20-1	CSAPVAGGLDTQYF	TGCAGTGCGCCAGTAGCGGGGGGGCTAGATACGCAGTATTTT